This T cell receptor (beta chain) was captured by sequencing in a study of blood T cell repertoires in COVID-19. Methods used by the authors: Amplified reference gene primers provided the basis for estimating nucleated cell counts. TCRdb's copy holds only in-frame clones and misses some; the assay was immunoSEQ multiplex PCR. The V and J calls and the clone size are those of that table, but D and trimming were determined from the DNA. This sample yields 100,000 to 150,000 clones, of which 87% are seen a single time; approximately 3.3% belongs to the top ten. This TCR was recovered from a woman aged 55-70 years with acute or convalescent COVID-19. The material sequenced was peripheral blood.

CDR3 DNA sequence: TGTGCCAGCAGTTTCGGGGATCAGCCCCAGCATTTT. Encoded protein: CASSFGDQPQHF. V gene TRBV12-3 or TRBV12-4 combines with J gene TRBJ1-5; no reliable D call. V was shortened by 3 bases and J by 5 bases, with 5 bases between the two germline ends. The CDR3 totals 12 residues.